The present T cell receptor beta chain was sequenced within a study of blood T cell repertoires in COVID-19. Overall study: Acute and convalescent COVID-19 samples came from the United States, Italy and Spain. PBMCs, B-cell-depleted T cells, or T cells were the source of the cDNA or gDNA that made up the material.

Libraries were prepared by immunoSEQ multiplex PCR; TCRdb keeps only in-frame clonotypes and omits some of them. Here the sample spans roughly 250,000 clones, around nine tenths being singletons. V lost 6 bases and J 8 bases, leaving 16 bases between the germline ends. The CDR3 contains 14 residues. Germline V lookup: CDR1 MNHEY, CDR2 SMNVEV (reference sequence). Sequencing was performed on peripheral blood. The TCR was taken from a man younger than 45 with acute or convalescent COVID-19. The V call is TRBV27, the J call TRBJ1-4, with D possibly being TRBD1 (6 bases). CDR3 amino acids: CASRRRGNGEKLFF. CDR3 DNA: TGTGCCAGCAGACGAAGGGGGAATGGGGAAAAACTGTTTTTT.